This TCR beta chain was captured in a study of shared clonotypes between healthy human individuals. As for the study in general: Each donor had three CD4 naive, three CD4 memory, two CD8 naive and one CD8 memory plate.

The genomic DNA of each subset was split evenly across several immunoSEQ plates. Profiling relied on immunoSEQ multiplex PCR, and the TCRdb table lists in-frame clones only, not all of them. The sample shows approximately 640,000 clones, around 91% of them seen only once. Germline loops: CDR1 MDHEN, CDR2 SYDVKM. This CDR3 has 14 residues. The V segment lost 2 bases and the J segment 7 bases; nucleotides outside the gene matches: 7. Points on this clone: Its specificity is unknown.

Broader study findings: Though the depth was large, rarefaction showed that sorted-subset sequencing was incomplete.

The source material was memory CD8+ T cells from PBMCs. Described subset: CD45RO+ cells pooled with CCR7-negative TemRA cells. This sequence was found in a man aged 18-30 years in good health. Some clones in this sample may be carry-over from other donors' samples. The rearrangement links TRBV28 to TRBJ2-7, with TRBD1 matching 8 bases. This chain's CDR3 is CASSLQDNRGEQYF. The CDR3 bases are TGTGCCAGCAGTTTACAAGATAACAGGGGGGAGCAGTACTTC.